The 23 T cell receptor beta chains reported below all come from one sample, sequenced in a study of blood T cells in healthy people across ages. The use of a sample-barcoded 5' primer and a J-beta primer mix characterized a second PCR of roughly 6 to 11 cycles. TCRdb analysed the 5' RACE reads with MiXCR anew, one entry per CDR3 protein. The sample carries about 1.1 million distinct CDR3 sequences, roughly two fifths recorded once. Sequencing was carried out using blood. All receptors come from a man aged 18 to 29 in good health.

The chain recombines TRBV20-1 with TRBJ2-5; the D gene could be TRBD1 or TRBD2 (5 bases each). Looked up from germline, CDR1 is DFQATT and CDR2 is SNEGSKA (reference sequence). The CDR3 is 13 amino acids. The V and J ends lost 5 bases and 2 bases respectively, with 12 bases between them. CDR3 nucleotide sequence: TGCAGTGCTCCGGGACGGCCACAAGAGACCCAGTACTTC. It encodes CSAPGRPQETQYF.

The V and J genes are TRBV29-1 and TRBJ2-5; D is unclear. In germline, CDR1 is SQVTM, CDR2 ANQGSEA. V shed 5 bases and J shed 5 bases, with 18 bases lying between them. This CDR3 region has 14 residues. CDR3 sequence: CSVRLGLVRETQYF. The CDR3 DNA reads TGCAGCGTTAGGCTCGGTCTCGTCCGCGAGACCCAGTACTTC.

This clonotype was found a few times. The V and J genes are TRBV20-1 and TRBJ1-2; 9 bases are a match to TRBD1. V lost 0 bases and J lost 6; bases outside the gene matches: 5. This CDR3 has 14 amino acids. CDR1 and CDR2 (germline): DFQATT, SNEGSKA (reference sequence). CDR3 DNA sequence: TGCAGTGCTAGAGAAAGCTGGACAGGGGATGGCTACACCTTC. Amino acid sequence: CSARESWTGDGYTF.

The V call is TRBV4-1, the J call TRBJ2-2, with unresolved D. The CDR3 contains 18 residues. CDR1 and CDR2 from the germline V gene are MGHRA and YSYEKL. V dropped 0 bases and J dropped 2 bases, with 16 bases sitting between them. The CDR3 spells CASSQEGGPATNTGELFF. The CDR3 DNA sequence: TGCGCCAGCAGCCAAGAGGGTGGGCCCGCTACCAACACCGGGGAGCTGTTTTTT.

V is TRBV7-9 and J is TRBJ1-1, with 7 bases fitting TRBD1. Germline CDR1 SEHNR, CDR2 FQNEAQ (reference sequence). V was pared by 4 bases and J by 1 base, with 3 bases of the junction left unmatched. There are 14 residues in the CDR3. CDR3 in DNA: TGTGCCAGCAGCTCTCAGGGGGAGAACACTGAAGCTTTCTTT. This sequence encodes CASSSQGENTEAFF.

V usage is TRBV12-3 or TRBV12-4 and J usage is TRBJ2-1; TRBD2 matches 11 bases. This CDR3 is 15 amino acids long. The V gene end was trimmed by 10 bases and the J gene end by 6 bases; junction bases not matched to a gene: 11. CDR3: CATKTSGALLNEQFF. The CDR3 bases are TGTGCCACGAAGACTAGCGGGGCGTTACTCAATGAGCAGTTCTTC.

This rearrangement joins TRBV7-9 to TRBJ1-3; D is ambiguous. This CDR3 region has 14 residues. Looked up from germline, CDR1 is SEHNR and CDR2 is FQNEAQ (reference sequence). V lost 5 bases and J 9 bases, leaving 17 bases between the germline ends. CDR3: CASSPTPDRATIYF. The CDR3 DNA is TGTGCCAGCAGCCCCACTCCCGACCGGGCCACCATATATTTT.

This clonotype was counted between two and nine times. The J gene is TRBJ2-2, the V gene TRBV7-2; no definite D call. The V end lost 5 bases, the J end lost 6 bases, and 10 bases lay between the germline ends. CDR3 size: 13 residues. Germline V CDR1 and CDR2: SGHTA, FQGNSA. The CDR3 DNA reads as TGTGCCAGCAGCCTCATGGGCTCCGGGGAGCTGTTTTTT. Amino acid sequence: CASSLMGSGELFF.

The chain has TRBV12-3 or TRBV12-4 and TRBJ2-7; 7 bases line up with TRBD2. Germline trimming cut 5 bases from V and 3 bases from J; bases unmatched to any gene: 13. This CDR3 comprises 16 residues. The CDR3 DNA reads as TGTGCCAGCAGTCCCCGGGCGGCTAGCGGCCACTACGAGCAGTACTTC. It encodes CASSPRAASGHYEQYF.

The J gene is TRBJ1-4, the V gene TRBV20-1; D remains unclear. The CDR3 is 14 amino acids. Trimming took 0 bases from V and 7 from J, leaving 12 bases between them. Germline CDR1 reads DFQATT; CDR2 reads SNEGSKA (reference sequence). The CDR3 nucleotides are TGCAGTGCTAGAGAAGGAGGGATCGGTGAAAAACTGTTTTTT. Amino acid sequence: CSAREGGIGEKLFF.

The V and J genes are TRBV6-2 or TRBV6-3 and TRBJ2-2; D unresolved. Germline loops: CDR1 MNHEY, CDR2 SVGEGT. The V end was cut by 7 bases, the J end by 2 bases, with 8 bases between. There are 13 residues in the CDR3. As DNA, the CDR3 is TGTGCCAGCAAATGGAGTAACACCGGGGAGCTGTTTTTT. Translated: CASKWSNTGELFF.

J is TRBJ2-7 and V is TRBV7-9, with D possibly being TRBD2 (5 bases). Gene TRBJ2-4 matches the end of the DNA better, so the J call may be wrong. Germline CDR1 SEHNR, CDR2 FQNEAQ (reference sequence). The CDR3 is 14 amino acids. The CDR3 nucleotides read TGTGCCAGCAGCTTTTACCGGGGTGGGGACATTCAGTACTTC. This sequence encodes CASSFYRGGDIQYF.

The chain employs TRBV20-1 and TRBJ1-2; the D gene is possibly TRBD1 (6 bases). The CDR3 runs 14 residues. CDR1 and CDR2 (germline): DFQATT, SNEGSKA (reference sequence). V was trimmed by 6 bases and J by 7 bases, leaving 21 bases between them. This CDR3 reads CSAALVGAGGGYTF. Written as DNA, the CDR3 is TGCAGTGCAGCCCTCGTGGGGGCAGGTGGTGGCTACACCTTC.

The J gene is TRBJ1-2, the V gene TRBV7-9, with 12 nucleotides matching TRBD1. V dropped 5 bases and J dropped 8; count of bases not matched to a gene: 9. CDR1 is SEHNR and CDR2 is FQNEAQ in the germline V gene (reference sequence). CDR3 size: 15 residues. CDR3 sequence reads: CASSPNRDRGQGYTF. The CDR3 coding sequence is TGTGCCAGCAGCCCTAACCGGGACAGGGGGCAAGGCTACACCTTC. The entire variable domain, with the rest obtained from reference TRBV7-9 and TRBJ1-2, is as follows: DTGVSQNPRHKITKRGQNVTFRCDPISEHNRLYWYRQTLGQGPEFLTYFQNEAQLEKSRLLSDRFSAERPKGSFSTLEIQRTEQGDSAMYLCASSPNRDRGQGYTFGSGTRLTVV.

This clonotype has more than one count but fewer than ten. The chain joins TRBV20-1 to TRBJ1-1; the D gene is possibly TRBD1 (5 bases). The CDR3 has 13 amino acids. CDR1 is DFQATT, CDR2 SNEGSKA, per germline (reference sequence). V lost 6 bases, J lost 1 base, and 12 bases lay in between. CDR3 in DNA: TGCAGTGCCCCGGGGCATCCGAACACTGAAGCTTTCTTT. Protein sequence: CSAPGHPNTEAFF.

Points on this clonotype: One end of the junction does not line up with germline, which may come from a read error. The V gene is TRBV10-3, the J gene TRBJ1-1; no definite D call. Germline lookup yields CDR1 ENHRY and CDR2 SYGVKD. This CDR3 is 15 amino acids long. The CDR3 DNA sequence: TGTGTCATCAGTGACCTCGGGAGGGCGGACACTGAAGCTTTCTTT. Its protein product is CVISDLGRADTEAFF.

This clonotype has just a few counts. The chain links TRBV7-8 to TRBJ1-2, with TRBD1 matching over 7 bases. CDR1 is SGHVS and CDR2 is FQNEAQ in the germline V gene. V trimming: 7 bases; J trimming: 4 bases; junction bases outside the gene matches: 9. The CDR3 is made up of 14 amino acids. The CDR3 spells CASTPQGVIYGYTF. CDR3 nucleotide sequence: TGTGCCAGCACCCCTCAGGGGGTAATCTATGGCTACACCTTC.

This clonotype has just a few counts. The chain has TRBV4-2 and TRBJ1-1; D gene uncertain. Germline V lookup: CDR1 LGHNA, CDR2 YNFKEQ. The CDR3 consists of 13 residues. V was pared by 2 bases and J by 7 bases, with 11 bases between. CDR3 sequence: CASSQPFSDEAFF. In DNA, the CDR3 is TGTGCCAGCAGCCAACCCTTCTCCGATGAAGCTTTCTTT.

This clonotype was counted at least ten times. This chain connects TRBV4-3 to TRBJ2-5, with TRBD2 identical over 7 bases. The CDR3 has 16 amino acids. Germline V gene lookup returns CDR1 LGHNA and CDR2 YSLEER. J gave up 6 bases and V 0 bases, and 10 bases lay outside the gene matches. In DNA form, the CDR3 reads TGCGCCAGCAGCCAAGATGTACCAGCGGGGTGGAAGACCCAGTACTTC. Amino acids: CASSQDVPAGWKTQYF.

V usage is TRBV9 and J usage is TRBJ1-1; the D gene is possibly TRBD1 (5 bases). Trimming left V 6 bases short and J 2 bases short, with 17 bases between. This CDR3 comprises 15 residues. Germline V gene sequence: CDR1 SGDLS, CDR2 YYNGEE. The CDR3 DNA reads as TGTGCCAGCAACCCGGGACCGGAGCTAAACACTGAAGCTTTCTTT. This encodes CASNPGPELNTEAFF.

Comments on this clonotype: This may come from a read error, since a much larger clone is one base off. The CDR3 region is CASSLGGKRYGHTF. DNA of the CDR3: TGTGCCAGCAGTTTAGGGGGGAAGAGATATGGCCACACCTTC. The gene calls are TRBV12-3 or TRBV12-4 and TRBJ1-2; D is possibly TRBD1 (5 bases). The CDR3 totals 14 residues.

The V call is TRBV2, the J call TRBJ1-1; 7 positions match TRBD1. CDR3 size: 15 residues. CDR1 is SNHLY, CDR2 FYNNEI, per germline. V lost 7 bases to trimming and J lost 0 bases; unmatched junction nucleotides: 8. CDR3 sequence reads: CASNPTGMVNTEAFF. The CDR3 region has the DNA TGTGCCAGCAATCCGACAGGGATGGTGAACACTGAAGCTTTCTTT.

V is TRBV7-9 and J is TRBJ2-1; perhaps TRBD2 as D (5 bases). The V end lost 1 base, the J end lost 0 bases, and 10 bases lay between the germline ends. CDR1 and CDR2 from the germline V gene are SEHNR and FQNEAQ (reference sequence). This CDR3 has 16 amino acids. CDR3 loop: CASSLGGGLSYNEQFF. The CDR3 DNA follows: TGTGCCAGCAGCTTAGGAGGCGGGCTCTCCTACAATGAGCAGTTCTTC.